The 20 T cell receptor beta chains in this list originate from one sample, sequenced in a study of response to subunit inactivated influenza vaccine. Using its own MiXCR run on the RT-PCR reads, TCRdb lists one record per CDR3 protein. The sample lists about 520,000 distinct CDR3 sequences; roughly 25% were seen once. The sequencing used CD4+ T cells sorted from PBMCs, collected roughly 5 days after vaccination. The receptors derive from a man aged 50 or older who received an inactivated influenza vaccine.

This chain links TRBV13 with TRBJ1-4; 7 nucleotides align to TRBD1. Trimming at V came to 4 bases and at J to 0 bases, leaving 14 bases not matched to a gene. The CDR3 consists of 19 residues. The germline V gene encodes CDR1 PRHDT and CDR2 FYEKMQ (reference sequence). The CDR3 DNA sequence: TGTGCCAGCAGCTCCGACAGGGCGACAGAAGTTGCAACTAATGAAAAACTGTTTTTT. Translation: CASSSDRATEVATNEKLFF. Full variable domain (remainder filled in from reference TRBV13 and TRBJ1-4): AAGVIQSPRHLIKEKRETATLKCYPIPRHDTVYWYQQGPGQDPQFLISFYEKMQSDKGSIPDRFSAQQFSDYHSELNMSSLELGDSALYFCASSSDRATEVATNEKLFFGSGTQLSVL.

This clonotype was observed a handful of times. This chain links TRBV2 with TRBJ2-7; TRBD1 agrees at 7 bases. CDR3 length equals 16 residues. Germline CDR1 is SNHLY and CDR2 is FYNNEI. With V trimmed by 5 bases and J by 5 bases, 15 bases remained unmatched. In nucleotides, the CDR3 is TGTGCCAGCAGTTTAAGTATGGGTCAGGGGGAGAACGAGCAGTACTTC. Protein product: CASSLSMGQGENEQYF.

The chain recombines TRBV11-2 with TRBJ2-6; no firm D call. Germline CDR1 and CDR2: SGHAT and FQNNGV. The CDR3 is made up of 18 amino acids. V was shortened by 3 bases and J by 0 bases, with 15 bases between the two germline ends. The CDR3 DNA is TGTGCCAGCAGCTTCTTAGTACAGTCCCTCTCTGGGGCCAACGTCCTGACTTTC. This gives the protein CASSFLVQSLSGANVLTF.

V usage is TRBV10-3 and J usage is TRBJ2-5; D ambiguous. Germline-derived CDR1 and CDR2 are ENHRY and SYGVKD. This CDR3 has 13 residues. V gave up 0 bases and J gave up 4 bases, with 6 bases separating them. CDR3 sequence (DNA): TGTGCCATCAGTGAGTCCGGGTTAGAGACCCAGTACTTC. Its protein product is CAISESGLETQYF.

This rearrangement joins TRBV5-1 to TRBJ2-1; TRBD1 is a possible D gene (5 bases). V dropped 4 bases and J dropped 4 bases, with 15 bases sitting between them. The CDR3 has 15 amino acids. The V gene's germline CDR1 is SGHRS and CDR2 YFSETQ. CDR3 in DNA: TGCGCCAGCAGCCTTGACATAGCAGGGTACAATGAGCAGTTCTTC. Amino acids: CASSLDIAGYNEQFF.

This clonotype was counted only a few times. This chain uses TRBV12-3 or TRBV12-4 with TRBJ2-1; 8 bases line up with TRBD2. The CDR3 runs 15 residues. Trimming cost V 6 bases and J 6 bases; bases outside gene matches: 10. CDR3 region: CASSLLGRGGNEQFF. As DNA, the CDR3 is TGTGCCAGCAGCCTACTAGGACGGGGGGGCAATGAGCAGTTCTTC.

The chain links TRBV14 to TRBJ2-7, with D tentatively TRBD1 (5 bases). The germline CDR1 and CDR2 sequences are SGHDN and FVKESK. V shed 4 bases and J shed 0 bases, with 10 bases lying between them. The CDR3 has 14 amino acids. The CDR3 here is CASSPGSSSYEQYF. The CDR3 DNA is TGTGCCAGCAGCCCAGGGTCCAGCTCCTACGAGCAGTACTTC. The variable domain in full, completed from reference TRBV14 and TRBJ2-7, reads EAGVTQFPSHSVIEKGQTVTLRCDPISGHDNLYWYRRVMGKEIKFLLHFVKESKQDESGMPNNRFLAERTGGTYSTLKVQPAELEDSGVYFCASSPGSSSYEQYFGPGTRLTVT.

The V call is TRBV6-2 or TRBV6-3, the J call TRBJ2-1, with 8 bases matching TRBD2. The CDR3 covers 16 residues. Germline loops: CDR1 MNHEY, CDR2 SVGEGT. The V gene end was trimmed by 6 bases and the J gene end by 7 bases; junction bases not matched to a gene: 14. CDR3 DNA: TGTGCCAGCAGGAGAACCGGTGGACTAGCACTTAATGAGCAGTTCTTC. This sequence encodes CASRRTGGLALNEQFF.

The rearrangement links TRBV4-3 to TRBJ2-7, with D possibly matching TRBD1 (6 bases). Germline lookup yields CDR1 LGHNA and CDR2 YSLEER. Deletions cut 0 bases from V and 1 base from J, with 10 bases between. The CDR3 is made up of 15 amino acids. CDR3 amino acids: CASSQDFRGSYEQYF. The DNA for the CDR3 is TGCGCCAGCAGCCAAGATTTCAGGGGATCCTACGAGCAGTACTTC.

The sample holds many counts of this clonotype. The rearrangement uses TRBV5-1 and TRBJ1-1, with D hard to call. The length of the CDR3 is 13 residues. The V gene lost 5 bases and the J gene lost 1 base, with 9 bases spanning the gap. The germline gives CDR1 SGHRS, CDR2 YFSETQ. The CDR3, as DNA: TGCGCCAGCAGGGAGGGATCGAACACTGAAGCTTTCTTT. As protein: CASREGSNTEAFF.

CDR3 sequence (DNA): TGTGCCAGCAGGGCTACCTGGGTGAGTGGGAGGGCCCCCAATGAGCAGTTCTTC. Translation gives CASRATWVSGRAPNEQFF. V usage is TRBV6-1 and J usage is TRBJ2-1; 7 nucleotides align to TRBD2. Germline trimming cut 6 bases from V and 6 bases from J; bases unmatched to any gene: 20. The CDR3 totals 18 residues. Germline-derived CDR1 and CDR2 are MNHNS and SASEGT.

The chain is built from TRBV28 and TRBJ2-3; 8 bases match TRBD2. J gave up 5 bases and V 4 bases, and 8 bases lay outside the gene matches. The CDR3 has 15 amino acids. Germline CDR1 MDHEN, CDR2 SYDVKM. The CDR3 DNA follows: TGTGCCAGCAGTTACCGGGAGGGCCTCGGAGATACGCAGTATTTT. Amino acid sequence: CASSYREGLGDTQYF.

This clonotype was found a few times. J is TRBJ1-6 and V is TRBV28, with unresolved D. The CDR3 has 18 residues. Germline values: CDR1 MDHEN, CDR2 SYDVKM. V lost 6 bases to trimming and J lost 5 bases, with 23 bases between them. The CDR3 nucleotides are TGTGCCAGCAGCACACCCCCTGCCACACGATACAATAATTCACCCCTCCACTTT. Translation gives CASSTPPATRYNNSPLHF.

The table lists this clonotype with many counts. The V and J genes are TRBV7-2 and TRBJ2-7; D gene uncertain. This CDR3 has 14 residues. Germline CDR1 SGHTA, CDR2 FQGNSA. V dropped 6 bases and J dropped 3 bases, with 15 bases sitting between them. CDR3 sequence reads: CASSVTGTNYEQYF. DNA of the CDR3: TGTGCCAGCAGTGTAACCGGAACAAACTACGAGCAGTACTTC.

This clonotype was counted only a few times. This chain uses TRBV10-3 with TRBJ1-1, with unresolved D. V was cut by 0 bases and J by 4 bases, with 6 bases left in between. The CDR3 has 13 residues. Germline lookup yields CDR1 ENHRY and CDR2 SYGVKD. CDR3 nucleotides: TGTGCCATCAGTGAGTCACATGGCACTGAAGCTTTCTTT. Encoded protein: CAISESHGTEAFF.

The chain's CDR3 is CASSAGGLVETQYF. The CDR3 DNA sequence: TGCGCCAGCAGCGCGGGGGGGCTGGTGGAGACCCAGTACTTC. The V and J genes are TRBV5-1 and TRBJ2-5; the match to TRBD2 covers 9 bases. The CDR3 has 14 amino acids. Germline lookup yields CDR1 SGHRS and CDR2 YFSETQ. Trimming at V came to 4 bases and at J to 5 bases, leaving 6 bases not matched to a gene.

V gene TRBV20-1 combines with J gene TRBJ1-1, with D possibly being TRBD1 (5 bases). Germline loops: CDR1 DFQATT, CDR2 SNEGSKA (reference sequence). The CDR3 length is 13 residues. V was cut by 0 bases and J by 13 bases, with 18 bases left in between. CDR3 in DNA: TGCAGTGCTAGAGATCCAAGGACAAGTGGGAATTTCTTT. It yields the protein CSARDPRTSGNFF.

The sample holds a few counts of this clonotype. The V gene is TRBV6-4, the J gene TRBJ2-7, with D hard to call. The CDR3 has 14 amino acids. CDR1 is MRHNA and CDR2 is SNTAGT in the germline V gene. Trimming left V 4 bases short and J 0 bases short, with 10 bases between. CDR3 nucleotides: TGTGCCAGCAGTGTATCCATAGGCTCCTACGAGCAGTACTTC. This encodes CASSVSIGSYEQYF.

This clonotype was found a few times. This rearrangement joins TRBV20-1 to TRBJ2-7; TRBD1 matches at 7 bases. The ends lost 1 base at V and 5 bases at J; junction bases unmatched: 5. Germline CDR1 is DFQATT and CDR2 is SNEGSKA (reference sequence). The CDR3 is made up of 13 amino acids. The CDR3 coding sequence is TGCAGTGCTAGAGGACAGGGAACCCACGAGCAGTACTTC. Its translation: CSARGQGTHEQYF.

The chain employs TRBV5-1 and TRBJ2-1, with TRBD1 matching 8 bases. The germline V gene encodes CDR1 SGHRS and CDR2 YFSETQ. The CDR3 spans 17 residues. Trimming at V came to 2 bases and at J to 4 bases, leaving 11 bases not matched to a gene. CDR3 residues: CASSFPGQGTGYNEQFF. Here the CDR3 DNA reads TGCGCCAGCAGCTTCCCCGGACAGGGAACGGGATACAATGAGCAGTTCTTC.